These 3 T cell receptor beta chains originate from one sample sequenced in a study of vaccination and CD4 T cells after COVID-19. Cultured CD4+ T cell DNA was sequenced using the Oncomine TCR Beta short-read assay. TCRdb analysed the PCR reads with MiXCR anew, one entry per CDR3 protein. The sample shows about 6,500 distinct CDR3 sequences, less than 20% of them seen only once. These receptors' targets are unknown. Treatment meaning: approximately 9-day PBMC culture with coronavirus spike peptide pools or control peptides (ViraFEST assay). The sample comprised CD4+ T cells from blood, cultured in vitro. The receptors here all came from a human donor who had recovered from COVID-19.

This clonotype appeared a few times. This chain uses TRBV18 with TRBJ1-1; TRBD1 matches 9 bases. CDR3 length equals 15 residues. J gave up 5 bases and V 3 bases, and 7 bases lay outside the gene matches. Per germline, CDR1 KGHSH and CDR2 LQKENI. DNA for the CDR3: TGTGCCAGCTCACCTGCGGACAGGGGAAGGACTGAAGCTTTCTTT. Residues: CASSPADRGRTEAFF. Filled out from reference TRBV18 and TRBJ1-1, the complete variable domain reads NAGVMQNPRHLVRRRGQEARLRCSPMKGHSHVYWYRQLPEEGLKFMVYLQKENIIDESGMPKERFSAEFPKEGPSILRIQQVVRGDSAAYFCASSPADRGRTEAFFGQGTRLTVV.

This clonotype was seen more than once but under ten times. This chain uses TRBV19 with TRBJ2-1, with 16 nucleotides matching TRBD2. The CDR3 length is 19 residues. Looked up from germline, CDR1 is LNHDA and CDR2 is SQIVND (reference sequence). V dropped 4 bases and J dropped 3; count of bases not matched to a gene: 9. In DNA form, the CDR3 reads TGTGCCAGTAGTAGCGTGTCCGGGACTAGCGGGAGGGTCTACAATGAGCAGTTCTTC. Its protein product is CASSSVSGTSGRVYNEQFF. The variable domain in full, with the rest retrieved from reference TRBV19 and TRBJ2-1, is DGGITQSPKYLFRKEGQNVTLSCEQNLNHDAMYWYRQDPGQGLRLIYYSQIVNDFQKGDIAEGYSVSREKKESFPLTVTSAQKNPTAFYLCASSSVSGTSGRVYNEQFFGPGTRLTVL.

In this sample, this clonotype turned up a few times. This chain connects TRBV4-2 to TRBJ1-4; 7 bases agree with TRBD1. CDR3 size: 16 residues. Looked up from germline, CDR1 is LGHNA and CDR2 is YNFKEQ. J was trimmed by 0 bases and V by 7 bases; bases with no gene match: 8. The CDR3 protein is CASKQGRASTNEKLFF. For the CDR3, the DNA is TGTGCCAGCAAACAGGGGAGGGCCTCAACTAATGAAAAACTGTTTTTT.